The following is a T cell receptor (beta chain) sequence with its context. Antigen: not known. The CDR3 end falls 3 residues outside the read, so it is completed with the germline J gene. Generated by immunoSEQ multiplex PCR, the TCRdb table keeps only in-frame clones and is missing some. The listing contains 30,000 to 40,000 clones. The data stem from a study of T cells in women clearing cervical HPV infection. About the research overall: Only a few women had HLA typing results available. Overall study findings and caveats: TRBV6-7 abundance was lower in cases than controls (approximately 0.11% versus 0.16%). Repertoire richness, not evenness, was significantly elevated in CIN3+ cases versus controls. Timing of associations relative to infection is unclear; T-cell subsets were not isolated.

From germline, CDR1 is MNHEY and CDR2 SVGEGT. V dropped 8 bases and J dropped 0 bases, with 20 bases sitting between them. The CDR3 is made up of 16 amino acids. V gene TRBV6-2 or TRBV6-3 combines with J gene TRBJ2-7; D possibly corresponds to TRBD2 (6 bases). The material sequenced was blood buffy coat. This receptor was obtained from a woman aged 18-70 years with a cervical HPV16 infection that either progressed to CIN3+ or cleared (not recorded which). The CDR3 spells CASSYLGTSTSYEQYF. The CDR3 bases that were read are TGTGCCAGCTCCTACCTTGGGACTTCCACCTCCTACGAG.